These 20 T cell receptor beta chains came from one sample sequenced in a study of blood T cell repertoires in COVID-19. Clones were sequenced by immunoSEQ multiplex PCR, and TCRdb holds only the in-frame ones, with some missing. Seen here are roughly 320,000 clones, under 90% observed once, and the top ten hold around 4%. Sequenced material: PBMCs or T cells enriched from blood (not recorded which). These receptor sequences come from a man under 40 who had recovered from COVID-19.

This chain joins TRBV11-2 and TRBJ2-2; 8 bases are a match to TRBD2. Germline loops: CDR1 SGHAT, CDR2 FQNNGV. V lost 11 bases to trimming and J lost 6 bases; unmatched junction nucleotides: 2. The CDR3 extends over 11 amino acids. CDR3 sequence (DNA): TGTGCCCGGGGGGGGGCCGGGGAGCTGTTTTTT. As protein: CARGGAGELFF.

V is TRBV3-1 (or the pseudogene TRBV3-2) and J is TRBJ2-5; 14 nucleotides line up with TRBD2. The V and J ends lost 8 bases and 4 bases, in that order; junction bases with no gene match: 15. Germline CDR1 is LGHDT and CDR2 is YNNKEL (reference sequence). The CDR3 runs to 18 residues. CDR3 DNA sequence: TGTGCCAGCGCGCTCCGGGGGACTAGCGGGAGAGGTGGAGAGACCCAGTACTTC. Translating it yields CASALRGTSGRGGETQYF.

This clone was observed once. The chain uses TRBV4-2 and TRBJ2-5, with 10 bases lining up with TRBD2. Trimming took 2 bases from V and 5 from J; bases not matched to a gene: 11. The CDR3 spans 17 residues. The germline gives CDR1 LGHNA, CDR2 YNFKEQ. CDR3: CASSQSGERGGWETQYF. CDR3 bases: TGTGCCAGCAGCCAATCCGGGGAGCGGGGGGGCTGGGAGACCCAGTACTTC.

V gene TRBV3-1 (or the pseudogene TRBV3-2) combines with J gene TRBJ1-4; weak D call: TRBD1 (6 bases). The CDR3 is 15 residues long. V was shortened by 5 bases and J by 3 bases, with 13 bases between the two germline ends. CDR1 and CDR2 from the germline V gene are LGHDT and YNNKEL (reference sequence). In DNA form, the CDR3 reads TGTGCCAGCAGCGACAGGCGTCCCCCTAATGAAAAACTGTTTTTT. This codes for CASSDRRPPNEKLFF.

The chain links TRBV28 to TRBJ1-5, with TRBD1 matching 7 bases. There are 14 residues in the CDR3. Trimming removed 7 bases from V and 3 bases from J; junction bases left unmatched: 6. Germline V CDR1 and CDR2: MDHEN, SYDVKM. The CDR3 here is CASKLGQYNQPQHF. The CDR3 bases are TGTGCCAGCAAATTGGGACAGTACAATCAGCCCCAGCATTTT.

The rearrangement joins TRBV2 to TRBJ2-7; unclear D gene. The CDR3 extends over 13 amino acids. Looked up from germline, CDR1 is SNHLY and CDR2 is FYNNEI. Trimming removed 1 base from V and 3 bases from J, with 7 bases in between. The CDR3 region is CASSEGHYYEQYF. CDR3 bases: TGTGCCAGCAGTGAAGGTCACTACTACGAGCAGTACTTC.

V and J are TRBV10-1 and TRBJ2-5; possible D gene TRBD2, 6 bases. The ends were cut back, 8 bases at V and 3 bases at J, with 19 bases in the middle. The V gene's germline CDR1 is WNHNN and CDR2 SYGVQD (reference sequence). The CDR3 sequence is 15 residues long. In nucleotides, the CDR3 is TGCGCCAGCCAGGGAGGACTTACCCCAGAAGAGACCCAGTACTTC. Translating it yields CASQGGLTPEETQYF.

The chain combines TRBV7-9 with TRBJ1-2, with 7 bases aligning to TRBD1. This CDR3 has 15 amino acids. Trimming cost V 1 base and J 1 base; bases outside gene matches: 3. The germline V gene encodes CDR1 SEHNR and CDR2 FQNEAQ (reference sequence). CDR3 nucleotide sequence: TGTGCCAGCAGCTTAGACAGGGGATTTAACTATGGCTACACCTTC. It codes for CASSLDRGFNYGYTF.

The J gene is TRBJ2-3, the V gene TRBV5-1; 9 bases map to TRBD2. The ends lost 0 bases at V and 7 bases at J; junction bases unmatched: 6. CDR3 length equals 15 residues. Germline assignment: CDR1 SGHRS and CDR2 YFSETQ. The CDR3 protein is CASSLVAGGENTQYF. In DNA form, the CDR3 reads TGCGCCAGCAGCTTGGTGGCGGGGGGGGAGAATACGCAGTATTTT.

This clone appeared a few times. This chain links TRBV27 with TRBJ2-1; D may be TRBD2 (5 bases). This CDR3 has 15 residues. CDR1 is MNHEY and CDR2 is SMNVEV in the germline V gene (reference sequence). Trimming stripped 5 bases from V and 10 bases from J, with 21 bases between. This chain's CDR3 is CASSPLAPGAGEQFF. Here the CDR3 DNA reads TGTGCCAGCAGTCCCTTAGCCCCCGGCGCGGGCGAGCAGTTCTTC.

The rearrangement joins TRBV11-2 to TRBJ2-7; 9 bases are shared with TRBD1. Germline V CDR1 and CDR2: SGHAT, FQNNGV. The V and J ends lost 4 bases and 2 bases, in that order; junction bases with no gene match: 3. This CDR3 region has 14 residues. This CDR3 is CASSWDRVAYEQYF. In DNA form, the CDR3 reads TGTGCCAGCAGCTGGGACAGGGTGGCCTACGAGCAGTACTTC.

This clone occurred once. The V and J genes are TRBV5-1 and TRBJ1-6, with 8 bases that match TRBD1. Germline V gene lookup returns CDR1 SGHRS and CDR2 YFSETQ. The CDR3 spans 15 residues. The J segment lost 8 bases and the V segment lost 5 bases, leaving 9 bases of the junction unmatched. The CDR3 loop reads CASRVETGGYSPLHF. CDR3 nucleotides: TGCGCCAGCAGAGTCGAAACAGGGGGTTATTCACCCCTCCACTTT. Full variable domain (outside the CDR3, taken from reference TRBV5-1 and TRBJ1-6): KAGVTQTPRYLIKTRGQQVTLSCSPISGHRSVSWYQQTPGQGLQFLFEYFSETQRNKGNFPGRFSGRQFSNSRSEMNVSTLELGDSALYLCASRVETGGYSPLHFGNGTRLTVT.

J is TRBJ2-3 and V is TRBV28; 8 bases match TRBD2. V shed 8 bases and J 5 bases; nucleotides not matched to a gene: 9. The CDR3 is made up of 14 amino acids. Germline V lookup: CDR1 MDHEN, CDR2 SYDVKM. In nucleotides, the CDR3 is TGTGCCAGCCGTTCCGGGGGGGCATTAGATACGCAGTATTTT. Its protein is CASRSGGALDTQYF.

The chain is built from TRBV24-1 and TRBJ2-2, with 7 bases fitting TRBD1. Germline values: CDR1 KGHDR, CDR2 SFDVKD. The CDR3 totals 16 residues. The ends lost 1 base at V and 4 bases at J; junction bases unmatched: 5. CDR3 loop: CATSDFKTGFTGELFF. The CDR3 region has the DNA TGTGCCACCAGTGATTTTAAGACAGGGTTCACCGGGGAGCTGTTTTTT.

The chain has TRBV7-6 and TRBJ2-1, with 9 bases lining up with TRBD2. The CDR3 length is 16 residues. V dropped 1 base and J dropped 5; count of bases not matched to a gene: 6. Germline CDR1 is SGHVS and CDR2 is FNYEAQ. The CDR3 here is CASSLVVRGGNNEQFF. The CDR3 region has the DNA TGTGCCAGCAGCTTAGTGGTGCGGGGGGGAAACAATGAGCAGTTCTTC.

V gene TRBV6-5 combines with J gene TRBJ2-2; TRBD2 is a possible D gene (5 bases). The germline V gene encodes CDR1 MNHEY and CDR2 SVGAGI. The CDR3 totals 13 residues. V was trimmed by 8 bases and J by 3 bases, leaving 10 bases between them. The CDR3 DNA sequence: TGTGCCAGCGGAGAGGGCGACACCGGGGAGCTGTTTTTT. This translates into CASGEGDTGELFF.

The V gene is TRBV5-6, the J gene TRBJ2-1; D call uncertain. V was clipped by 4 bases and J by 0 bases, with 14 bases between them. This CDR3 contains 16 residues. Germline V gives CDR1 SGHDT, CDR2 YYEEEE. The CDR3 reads CASSPTGSGSYNEQFF. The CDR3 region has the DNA TGTGCCAGCAGCCCTACCGGGTCGGGCTCCTACAATGAGCAGTTCTTC.

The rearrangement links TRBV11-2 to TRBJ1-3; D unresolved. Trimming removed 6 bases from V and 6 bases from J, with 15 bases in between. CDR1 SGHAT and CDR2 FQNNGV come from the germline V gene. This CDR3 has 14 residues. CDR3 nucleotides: TGTGCCAGCAGTCCGCCGCGTGTCGAAAACACCATATATTTT. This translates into CASSPPRVENTIYF.

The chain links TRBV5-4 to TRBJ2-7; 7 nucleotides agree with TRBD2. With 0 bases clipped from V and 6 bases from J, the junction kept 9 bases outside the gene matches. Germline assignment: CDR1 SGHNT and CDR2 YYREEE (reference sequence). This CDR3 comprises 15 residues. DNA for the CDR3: TGTGCCAGCAGCTTGGACCAGGCGGGGGTCGGCGAGCAGTACTTC. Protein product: CASSLDQAGVGEQYF.

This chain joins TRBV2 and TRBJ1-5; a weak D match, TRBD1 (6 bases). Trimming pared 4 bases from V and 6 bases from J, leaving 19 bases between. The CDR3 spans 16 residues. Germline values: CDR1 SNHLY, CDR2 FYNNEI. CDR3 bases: TGTGCCAGCAGTGGTCAGCGGGGGGCGCTTAGTCAGCCCCAGCATTTT. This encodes CASSGQRGALSQPQHF.